The clone carrying this T cell receptor (beta chain) has more than one count but fewer than ten. Its target is not known. TCRdb itself ran the RT-PCR reads through MiXCR, one entry per CDR3 protein. The sample includes 590,000 or so distinct CDR3 sequences, 14% of them seen just once. The data were obtained in a study of response to subunit inactivated influenza vaccine. Germline CDR1 SGHTA, CDR2 FQGNSA. CDR3 length: 11 amino acids. Trimming pared 3 bases from V and 13 bases from J, leaving 10 bases between. Study-wide results and caveats: The authors offered the suggestion that each seasonal influenza vaccination recruits few new T cells.

V usage is TRBV7-2 and J usage is TRBJ2-1; D gene uncertain. Here the sequenced sample was PBMCs from blood, taken 14 to 15 days before vaccination. The receptor was isolated from a man aged 50-60 years who received an inactivated influenza vaccine. The CDR3 reads CASSFKADQFF. DNA of the CDR3: TGTGCCAGCAGCTTTAAGGCAGACCAGTTCTTC.